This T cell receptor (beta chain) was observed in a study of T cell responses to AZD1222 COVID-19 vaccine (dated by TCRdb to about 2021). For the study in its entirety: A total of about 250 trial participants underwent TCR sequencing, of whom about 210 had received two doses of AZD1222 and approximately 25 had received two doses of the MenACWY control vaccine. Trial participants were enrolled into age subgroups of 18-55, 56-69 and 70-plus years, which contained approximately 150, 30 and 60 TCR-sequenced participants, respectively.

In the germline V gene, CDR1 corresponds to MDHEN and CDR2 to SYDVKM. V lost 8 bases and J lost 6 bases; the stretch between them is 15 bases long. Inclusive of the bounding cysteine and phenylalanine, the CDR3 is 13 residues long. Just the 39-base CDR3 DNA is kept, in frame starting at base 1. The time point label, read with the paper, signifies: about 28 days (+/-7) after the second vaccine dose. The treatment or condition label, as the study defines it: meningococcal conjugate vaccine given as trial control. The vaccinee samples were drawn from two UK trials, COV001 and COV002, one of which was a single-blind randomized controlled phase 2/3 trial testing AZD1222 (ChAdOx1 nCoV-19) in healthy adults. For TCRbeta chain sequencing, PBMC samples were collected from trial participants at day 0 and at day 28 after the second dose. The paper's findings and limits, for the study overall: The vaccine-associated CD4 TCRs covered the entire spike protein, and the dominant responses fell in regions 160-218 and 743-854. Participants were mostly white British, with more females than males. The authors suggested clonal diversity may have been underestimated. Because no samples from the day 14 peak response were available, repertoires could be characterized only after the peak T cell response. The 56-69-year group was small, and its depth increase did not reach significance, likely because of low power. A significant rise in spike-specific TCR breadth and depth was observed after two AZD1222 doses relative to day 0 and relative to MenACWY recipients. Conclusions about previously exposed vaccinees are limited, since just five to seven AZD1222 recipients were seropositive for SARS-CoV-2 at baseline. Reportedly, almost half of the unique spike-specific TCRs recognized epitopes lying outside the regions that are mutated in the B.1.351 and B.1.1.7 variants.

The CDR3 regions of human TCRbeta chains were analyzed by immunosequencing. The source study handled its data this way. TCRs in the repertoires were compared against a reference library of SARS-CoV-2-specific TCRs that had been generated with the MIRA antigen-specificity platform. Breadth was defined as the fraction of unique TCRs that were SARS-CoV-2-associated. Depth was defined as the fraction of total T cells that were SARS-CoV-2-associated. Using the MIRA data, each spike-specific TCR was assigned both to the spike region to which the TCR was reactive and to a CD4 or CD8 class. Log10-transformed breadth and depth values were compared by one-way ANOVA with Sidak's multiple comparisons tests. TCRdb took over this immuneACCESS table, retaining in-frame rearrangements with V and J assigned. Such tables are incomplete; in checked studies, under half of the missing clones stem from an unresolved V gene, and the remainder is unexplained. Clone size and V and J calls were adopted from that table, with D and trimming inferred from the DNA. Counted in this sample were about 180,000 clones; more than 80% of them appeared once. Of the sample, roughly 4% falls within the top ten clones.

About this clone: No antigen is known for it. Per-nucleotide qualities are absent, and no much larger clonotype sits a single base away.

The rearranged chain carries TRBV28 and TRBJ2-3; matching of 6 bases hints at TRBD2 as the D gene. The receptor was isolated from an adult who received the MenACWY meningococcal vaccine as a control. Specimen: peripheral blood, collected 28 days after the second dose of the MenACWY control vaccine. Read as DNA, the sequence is TGTGCCAGCTCCCGGGACTTAATTGATACGCAGTATTTT. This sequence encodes CASSRDLIDTQYF.